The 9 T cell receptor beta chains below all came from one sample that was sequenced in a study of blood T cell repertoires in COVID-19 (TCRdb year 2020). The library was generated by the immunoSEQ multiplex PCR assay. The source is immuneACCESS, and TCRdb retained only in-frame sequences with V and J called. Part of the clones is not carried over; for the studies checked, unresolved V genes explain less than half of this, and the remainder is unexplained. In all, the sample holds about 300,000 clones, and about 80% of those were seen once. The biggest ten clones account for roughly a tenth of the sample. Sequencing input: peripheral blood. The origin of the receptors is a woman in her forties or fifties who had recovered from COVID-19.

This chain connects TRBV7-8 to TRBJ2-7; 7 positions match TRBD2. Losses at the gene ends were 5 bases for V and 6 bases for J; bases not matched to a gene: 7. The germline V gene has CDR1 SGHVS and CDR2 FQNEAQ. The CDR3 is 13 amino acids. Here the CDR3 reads CASSRSGTSEQYF. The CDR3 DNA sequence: TGTGCCAGCAGCCGCAGCGGGACTTCCGAGCAGTACTTC.

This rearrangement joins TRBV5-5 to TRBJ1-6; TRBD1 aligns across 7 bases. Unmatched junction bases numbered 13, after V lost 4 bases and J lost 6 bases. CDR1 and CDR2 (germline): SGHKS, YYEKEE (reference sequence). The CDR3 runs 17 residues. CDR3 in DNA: TGTGCCAGCAGCGCTTTGACAGGGATAGGGATTAATTCACCCCTCCACTTT. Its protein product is CASSALTGIGINSPLHF.

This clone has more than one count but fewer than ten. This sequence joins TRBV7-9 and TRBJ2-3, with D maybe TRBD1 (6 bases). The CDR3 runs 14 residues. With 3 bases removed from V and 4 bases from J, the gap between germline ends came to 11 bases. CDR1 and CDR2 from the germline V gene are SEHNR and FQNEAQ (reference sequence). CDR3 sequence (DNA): TGTGCCAGCAGCTTTTCCAGGGGAGCAGATACGCAGTATTTT. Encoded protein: CASSFSRGADTQYF.

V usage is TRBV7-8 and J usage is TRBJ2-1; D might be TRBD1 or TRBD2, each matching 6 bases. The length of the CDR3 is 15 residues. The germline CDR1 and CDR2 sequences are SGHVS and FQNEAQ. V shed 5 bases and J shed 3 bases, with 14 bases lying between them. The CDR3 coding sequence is TGTGCCAGCAGCCGAGGGGGGAGGAGCTACAATGAGCAGTTCTTC. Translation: CASSRGGRSYNEQFF. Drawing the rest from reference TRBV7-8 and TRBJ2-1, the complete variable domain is GAGVSQSPRYKVAKRGQDVALRCDPISGHVSLFWYQQALGQGPEFLTYFQNEAQLDKSGLPSDRFFAERPEGSVSTLKIQRTQQEDSAVYLCASSRGGRSYNEQFFGPGTRLTVL.

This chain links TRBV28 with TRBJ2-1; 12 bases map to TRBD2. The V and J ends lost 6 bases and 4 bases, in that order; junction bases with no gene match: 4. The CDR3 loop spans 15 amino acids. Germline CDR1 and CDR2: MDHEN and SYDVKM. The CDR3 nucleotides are TGTGCCAGCAGACCCCTAGCGGGAGGGTACAATGAGCAGTTCTTC. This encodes CASRPLAGGYNEQFF. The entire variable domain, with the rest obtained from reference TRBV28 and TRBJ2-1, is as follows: DVKVTQSSRYLVKRTGEKVFLECVQDMDHENMFWYRQDPGLGLRLIYFSYDVKMKEKGDIPEGYSVSREKKERFSLILESASTNQTSMYLCASRPLAGGYNEQFFGPGTRLTVL.

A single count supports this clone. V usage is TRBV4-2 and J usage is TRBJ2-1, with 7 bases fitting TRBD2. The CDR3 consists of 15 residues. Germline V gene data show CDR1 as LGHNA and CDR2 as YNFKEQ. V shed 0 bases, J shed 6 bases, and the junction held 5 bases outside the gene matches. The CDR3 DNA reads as TGTGCCAGCAGCCAAGATGGGAGGGCTAGCAATGAGCAGTTCTTC. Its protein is CASSQDGRASNEQFF.

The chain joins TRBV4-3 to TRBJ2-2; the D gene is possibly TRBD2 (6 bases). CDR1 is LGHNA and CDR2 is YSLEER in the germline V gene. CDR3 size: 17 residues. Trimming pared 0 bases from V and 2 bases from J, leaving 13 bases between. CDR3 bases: TGCGCCAGCAGCCAAGATATCGCTAGCGCAAACACCGGGGAGCTGTTTTTT. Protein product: CASSQDIASANTGELFF.

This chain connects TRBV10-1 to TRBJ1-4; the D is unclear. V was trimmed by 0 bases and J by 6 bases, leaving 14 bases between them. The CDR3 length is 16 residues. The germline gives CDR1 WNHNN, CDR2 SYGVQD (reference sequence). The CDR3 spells CASSESKTDNYEKLFF. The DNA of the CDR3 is TGCGCCAGCAGTGAGTCGAAAACAGACAATTATGAAAAACTGTTTTTT.

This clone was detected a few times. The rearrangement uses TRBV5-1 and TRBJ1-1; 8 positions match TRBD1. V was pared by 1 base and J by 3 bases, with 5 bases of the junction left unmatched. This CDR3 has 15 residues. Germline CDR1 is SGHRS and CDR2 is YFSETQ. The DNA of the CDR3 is TGCGCCAGCAGCTTGCTGACAGGGGTTGACACTGAAGCTTTCTTT. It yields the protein CASSLLTGVDTEAFF.